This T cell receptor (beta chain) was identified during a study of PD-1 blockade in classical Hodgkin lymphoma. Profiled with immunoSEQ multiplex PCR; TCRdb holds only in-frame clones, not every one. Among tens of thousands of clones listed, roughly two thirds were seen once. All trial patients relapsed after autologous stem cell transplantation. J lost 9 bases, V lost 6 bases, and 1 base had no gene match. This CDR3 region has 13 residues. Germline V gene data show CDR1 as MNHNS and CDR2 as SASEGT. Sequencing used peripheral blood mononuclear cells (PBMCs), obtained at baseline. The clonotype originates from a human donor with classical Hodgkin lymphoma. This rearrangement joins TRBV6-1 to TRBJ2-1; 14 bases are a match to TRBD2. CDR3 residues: CASSGLAGGEQFF. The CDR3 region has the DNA TGTGCCAGCAGCGGACTAGCGGGGGGTGAGCAGTTCTTC.